Below are 27 T cell receptor beta chains sequenced from a single sample in a study of shared clonotypes between healthy human individuals. TCRdb keeps only in-frame clones here, not all; method: immunoSEQ multiplex PCR. The sample yields about 2.3 million clones, about 92% seen once. Specimen: naive CD4+ T cells from PBMCs. Subset given: CD45RA+ positively selected. These receptors were collected from a man aged 18 to 29 in good health. Some clones in this sample may be carry-over from other donors' samples.

The chain combines TRBV9 with TRBJ2-3; 8 positions agree with TRBD1. Germline CDR1 reads SGDLS; CDR2 reads YYNGEE. This CDR3 has 16 residues. V lost 2 bases and J lost 2; bases outside the gene matches: 7. The CDR3 DNA sequence: TGTGCCAGCAGCGTTCAAACAGGGGGGTACACAGATACGCAGTATTTT. This codes for CASSVQTGGYTDTQYF.

The V call is TRBV25-1, the J call TRBJ2-6; D is undetermined. Trimming cost V 1 base and J 0 bases, with 10 bases left between them. The CDR3 extends over 17 amino acids. The germline gives CDR1 MGHDK, CDR2 SYGVNS. The CDR3 reads CASSESTPSSGANVLTF. The CDR3 bases are TGTGCCAGCAGTGAATCGACGCCGTCCTCTGGGGCCAACGTCCTGACTTTC.

This rearrangement joins TRBV29-1 to TRBJ2-1; a weak D match, TRBD2 (5 bases). This CDR3 spans 11 amino acids. The V end was cut by 5 bases, the J end by 15 bases, with 17 bases between. Germline assignment: CDR1 SQVTM and CDR2 ANQGSEA. The CDR3 spells CSVKPGKSTFF. The DNA for the CDR3 is TGCAGCGTTAAACCGGGAAAGAGCACGTTCTTC.

This chain links TRBV27 with TRBJ1-2, with TRBD1 matching 7 bases. The V segment lost 5 bases and the J segment 8 bases; nucleotides outside the gene matches: 17. In germline, CDR1 is MNHEY, CDR2 SMNVEV (reference sequence). The CDR3 runs 16 residues. CDR3 amino acids: CASSPPPGQLGGGYTF. Written as DNA, the CDR3 is TGTGCCAGCAGTCCCCCTCCGGGACAGTTAGGTGGAGGCTACACCTTC.

CDR3 DNA: TGTGCCAGCAGTTTCGCCAGGGGGCAGGAAAAACTGTTTTTT. Its translation: CASSFARGQEKLFF. The chain uses TRBV28 and TRBJ1-4; 8 nucleotides align to TRBD1. This CDR3 has 14 amino acids. V shed 3 bases and J 8 bases; nucleotides not matched to a gene: 5. Looked up from germline, CDR1 is MDHEN and CDR2 is SYDVKM.

J is TRBJ2-3 and V is TRBV5-1; either TRBD1 or TRBD2 may supply D (6 bases each). The CDR3 extends over 16 amino acids. In germline, CDR1 is SGHRS, CDR2 YFSETQ. Trimming removed 1 base at V and 4 bases at J, with 16 bases between. CDR3 loop: CASSLIPGADADTQYF. The CDR3 nucleotides are TGCGCCAGCAGCTTGATCCCGGGGGCCGATGCAGATACGCAGTATTTT.

This clone was counted between two and nine times. The chain has TRBV6-6 and TRBJ1-4; TRBD1 matches at 7 bases. The CDR3 totals 14 residues. V lost 3 bases and J lost 8; bases outside the gene matches: 6. Germline loops: CDR1 MNHNY, CDR2 SVGAGI (reference sequence). CDR3 protein: CASSYTTGLEKLFF. The CDR3 DNA follows: TGTGCCAGCAGTTATACGACAGGGTTGGAAAAACTGTTTTTT.

This chain uses TRBV14 with TRBJ2-7; the D call may be TRBD1 or TRBD2 (6 bases each). The V gene's germline CDR1 is SGHDN and CDR2 FVKESK. The CDR3 is 15 amino acids. V was cut by 6 bases and J by 3 bases, with 18 bases left in between. The DNA of the CDR3 is TGTGCCAGCAGTAACCCCTCCGAGGGGGGCTACGAGCAGTACTTC. The encoded protein is CASSNPSEGGYEQYF.

The chain carries TRBV27 and TRBJ1-2; 7 nucleotides align to TRBD1. Germline-derived CDR1 and CDR2 are MNHEY and SMNVEV (reference sequence). CDR3 length equals 14 residues. V shed 2 bases, J shed 2 bases, and the junction held 2 bases outside the gene matches. The CDR3 DNA follows: TGTGCCAGCAGTTTAGCCAGGGGGAACTATGGCTACACCTTC. This encodes CASSLARGNYGYTF.

V is TRBV18 and J is TRBJ2-5; a weak D match, TRBD1 (5 bases). The CDR3 runs to 13 residues. Germline-derived CDR1 and CDR2 are KGHSH and LQKENI. The ends were cut back, 8 bases at V and 0 bases at J, with 10 bases in the middle. The chain's CDR3 is CASTRTNQETQYF. CDR3 sequence (DNA): TGTGCCAGCACACGGACAAACCAAGAGACCCAGTACTTC.

CDR3 protein: CASSPLPETGELFF. The CDR3 DNA reads as TGTGCCAGCAGTCCCCTGCCCGAGACCGGGGAGCTGTTTTTT. This chain links TRBV28 with TRBJ2-2; no reliable D call. Germline-derived CDR1 and CDR2 are MDHEN and SYDVKM. The V end was cut by 5 bases, the J end by 5 bases, with 12 bases between. This CDR3 is 14 amino acids long.

A remark on this clone: Different DNA sequences within this sample yield the same CDR3. J is TRBJ2-3 and V is TRBV7-3; D is tentatively TRBD1 or TRBD2 (5 bases each). Deletions cut 2 bases from V and 6 bases from J, with 9 bases between. Germline values: CDR1 SGHTA, CDR2 FQGTGA. The CDR3 runs to 13 residues. The CDR3 reads CASSLGGSDTQYF. The CDR3 region has the DNA TGTGCCAGCAGCTTAGGGGGTAGCGATACGCAGTATTTT.

V gene TRBV6-5 combines with J gene TRBJ1-1; D is unresolved. The CDR3 covers 12 residues. CDR1 and CDR2 (germline): MNHEY, SVGAGI. The V end lost 4 bases, the J end lost 10 bases, and 13 bases lay between the germline ends. CDR3 sequence (DNA): TGTGCCAGCAGTTCAGACCCCCCCGGAGCTTTCTTT. This gives the protein CASSSDPPGAFF.

This chain joins TRBV7-8 and TRBJ2-3; the D gene is possibly TRBD1 (6 bases). The ends were cut back, 3 bases at V and 0 bases at J, with 16 bases in the middle. Looked up from germline, CDR1 is SGHVS and CDR2 is FQNEAQ. The length of the CDR3 is 17 residues. The CDR3 nucleotides are TGTGCCAGCAGCTTCAGGGGTCGGGATTGGAGCACAGATACGCAGTATTTT. Its protein product is CASSFRGRDWSTDTQYF.

The rearrangement uses TRBV29-1 and TRBJ2-3, with 10 positions matching TRBD2. There are 16 residues in the CDR3. The J segment lost 9 bases and the V segment lost 4 bases, leaving 16 bases of the junction unmatched. CDR1 and CDR2 (germline): SQVTM, ANQGSEA. CDR3: CSVGRYRTSGSDTQYF. CDR3 bases: TGCAGCGTTGGAAGATACAGGACTAGCGGCTCTGACACGCAGTATTTT.

The V gene is TRBV4-1, the J gene TRBJ2-3; 16 nucleotides line up with TRBD2. The CDR3 is 17 amino acids. The V gene end was trimmed by 4 bases and the J gene end by 6 bases; junction bases not matched to a gene: 7. From germline, CDR1 is MGHRA and CDR2 YSYEKL. The DNA for the CDR3 is TGCGCCAGCAGCCCGATCGGGACTAGCGGGGGGGTGGATACGCAGTATTTT. This translates into CASSPIGTSGGVDTQYF.

The genes are TRBV30 and TRBJ1-2; D gene uncertain. The CDR3 is 12 amino acids. Germline assignment: CDR1 GTSNPN and CDR2 SVGIG (reference sequence). With 7 bases removed from V and 4 bases from J, the gap between germline ends came to 13 bases. The CDR3: CASHQRPYGYTF. The CDR3, as DNA: TGTGCCTCCCACCAGCGACCCTATGGCTACACCTTC.

Points on this clone: The same CDR3 also results from other DNA sequences found in this sample. The chain uses TRBV19 and TRBJ2-5; 9 nucleotides line up with TRBD1. Looked up from germline, CDR1 is LNHDA and CDR2 is SQIVND (reference sequence). CDR3 length: 14 amino acids. V gave up 3 bases and J gave up 4 bases; unmatched junction bases: 3. The CDR3 spells CASSITGGGETQYF. In nucleotides, the CDR3 is TGTGCCAGTAGTATCACAGGGGGCGGAGAGACCCAGTACTTC.

The chain links TRBV11-3 to TRBJ2-1; D possibly uses TRBD1 or TRBD2 (5 bases each). The CDR3 runs to 16 residues. The germline V gene encodes CDR1 SGHNT and CDR2 YENEEA. Trimming cost V 5 bases and J 0 bases, with 14 bases left between them. Here the CDR3 reads CASSPGTPSSYNEQFF. The CDR3 DNA reads as TGTGCCAGCAGCCCGGGGACCCCGAGCTCCTACAATGAGCAGTTCTTC.

This clone was observed once. The gene calls are TRBV30 and TRBJ1-2; a weak D match, TRBD1 (5 bases). Between the trimmed V and J ends, which lost 4 bases and 1 base, there was a span of 13 bases. The germline V gene encodes CDR1 GTSNPN and CDR2 SVGIG (reference sequence). The CDR3 contains 14 residues. CDR3 sequence: CAWIGGIFNYGYTF. The CDR3, as DNA: TGTGCCTGGATTGGGGGGATTTTTAACTATGGCTACACCTTC.

This chain links TRBV5-1 with TRBJ2-1, with D uncertain. This CDR3 has 13 residues. The V gene's germline CDR1 is SGHRS and CDR2 YFSETQ. The V gene lost 0 bases and the J gene lost 9 bases, with 10 bases spanning the gap. The DNA for the CDR3 is TGCGCCAGCAGCTTGGTGATCGACCGTGAGCAGTTCTTC. Its protein product is CASSLVIDREQFF.

The chain has TRBV27 and TRBJ1-1, with D maybe TRBD1 (6 bases). CDR3 length equals 12 residues. Germline values: CDR1 MNHEY, CDR2 SMNVEV (reference sequence). V shed 6 bases and J shed 4 bases, with 9 bases lying between them. CDR3 DNA: TGTGCCAGCAGGACAGGTTTCACTGAAGCTTTCTTT. Translating it yields CASRTGFTEAFF.

The rearrangement uses TRBV28 and TRBJ2-3, with 7 bases fitting TRBD1. The CDR3 runs 12 residues. The germline V gene encodes CDR1 MDHEN and CDR2 SYDVKM. J was trimmed by 6 bases and V by 9 bases; bases with no gene match: 6. The CDR3 is CASTTGRDTQYF. The DNA of the CDR3 is TGTGCCAGTACGACAGGGCGCGATACGCAGTATTTT.

The V gene is TRBV29-1, the J gene TRBJ2-3; unclear D gene. Germline V gives CDR1 SQVTM, CDR2 ANQGSEA. The V end was cut by 5 bases, the J end by 5 bases, with 5 bases between. This CDR3 has 10 amino acids. The CDR3 DNA is TGCAGCGTTACGGGAGATACGCAGTATTTT. Residues: CSVTGDTQYF.

Here the CDR3 reads CASSLRASKEETQYF. CDR3 bases: TGTGCCAGCAGCCTACGGGCTAGCAAGGAAGAGACCCAGTACTTC. This chain connects TRBV7-7 to TRBJ2-5, with a weak D call TRBD2 (5 bases). The CDR3 covers 15 residues. Germline CDR1 is SSHAT and CDR2 is FNYEAQ (reference sequence). Between the trimmed V and J ends, which lost 5 bases and 3 bases, there was a span of 16 bases.

This rearrangement joins TRBV5-1 to TRBJ2-6; TRBD1 aligns across 10 bases. The CDR3 contains 17 residues. The V gene's germline CDR1 is SGHRS and CDR2 YFSETQ. The J segment lost 0 bases and the V segment lost 4 bases, leaving 4 bases of the junction unmatched. CDR3 sequence: CASSAGTGDSGANVLTF. CDR3 nucleotide sequence: TGCGCCAGCAGCGCCGGGACAGGGGACTCTGGGGCCAACGTCCTGACTTTC.

The V gene is TRBV7-9, the J gene TRBJ2-7, with D possibly matching TRBD1 (6 bases). V lost 1 base to trimming and J lost 5 bases, with 12 bases between them. Looked up from germline, CDR1 is SEHNR and CDR2 is FQNEAQ (reference sequence). The CDR3 runs to 14 residues. CDR3 bases: TGTGCCAGCAGCTTAGGACAGGCTCCCCACGAGCAGTACTTC. Amino acid sequence: CASSLGQAPHEQYF.